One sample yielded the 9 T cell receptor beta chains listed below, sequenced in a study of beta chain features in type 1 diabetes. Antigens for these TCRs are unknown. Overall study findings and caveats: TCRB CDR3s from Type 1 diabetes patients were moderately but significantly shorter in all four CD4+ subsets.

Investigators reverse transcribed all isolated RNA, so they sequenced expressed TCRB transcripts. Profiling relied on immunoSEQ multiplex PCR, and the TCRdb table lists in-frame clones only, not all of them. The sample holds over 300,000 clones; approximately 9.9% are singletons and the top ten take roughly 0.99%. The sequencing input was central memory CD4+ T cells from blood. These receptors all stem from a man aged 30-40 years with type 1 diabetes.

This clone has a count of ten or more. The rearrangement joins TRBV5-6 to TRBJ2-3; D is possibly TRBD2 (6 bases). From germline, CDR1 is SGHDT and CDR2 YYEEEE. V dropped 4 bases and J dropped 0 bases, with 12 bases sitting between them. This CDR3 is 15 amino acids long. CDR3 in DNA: TGTGCCAGCAGCCAGAGGACTACTAGCACAGATACGCAGTATTTT. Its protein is CASSQRTTSTDTQYF. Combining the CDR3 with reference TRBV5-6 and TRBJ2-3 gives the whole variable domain DAGVTQSPTHLIKTRGQQVTLRCSPKSGHDTVSWYQQALGQGPQFIFQYYEEEERQRGNFPDRFSGHQFPNYSSELNVNALLLGDSALYLCASSQRTTSTDTQYFGPGTRLTVL.

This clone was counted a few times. CDR3 in amino acids: CASSARDRDYGYTF. The CDR3, as DNA: TGTGCCAGCAGCGCCCGGGACAGGGACTATGGCTACACCTTC. V is TRBV7-2 and J is TRBJ1-2; 9 bases agree with TRBD1. From germline, CDR1 is SGHTA and CDR2 FQGNSA. Trimming cost V 5 bases and J 3 bases; bases outside gene matches: 4. This CDR3 has 14 amino acids.

This CDR3 reads CASSERDGNSPLHF. In DNA form, the CDR3 reads TGCGCCAGCAGCGAACGGGACGGGAATTCACCCCTCCACTTT. This sequence joins TRBV4-3 and TRBJ1-6; TRBD1 might be the D (5 bases). CDR1 LGHNA and CDR2 YSLEER come from the germline V gene. V lost 5 bases and J 7 bases, leaving 12 bases between the germline ends. The CDR3 has 14 amino acids.

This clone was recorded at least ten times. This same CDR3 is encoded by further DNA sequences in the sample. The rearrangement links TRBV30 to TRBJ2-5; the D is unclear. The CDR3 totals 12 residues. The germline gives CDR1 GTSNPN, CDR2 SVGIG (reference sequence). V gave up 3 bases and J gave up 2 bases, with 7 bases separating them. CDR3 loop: CAWSGQQETQYF. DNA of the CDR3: TGTGCCTGGAGCGGGCAGCAAGAGACCCAGTACTTC. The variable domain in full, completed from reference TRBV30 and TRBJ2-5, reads SQTIHQWPATLVQPVGSPLSLECTVEGTSNPNLYWYRQAAGRGLQLLFYSVGIGQISSEVPQNLSASRPQDRQFILSSKKLLLSDSGFYLCAWSGQQETQYFGPGTRLLVL.

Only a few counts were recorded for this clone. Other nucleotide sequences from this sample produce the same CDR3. The CDR3 sequence is CASSADDTEAFF. CDR3 sequence (DNA): TGTGCCAGCAGCGCCGACGACACTGAAGCTTTCTTT. This sequence joins TRBV9 and TRBJ1-1; D remains unclear. V was trimmed by 3 bases and J by 3 bases, leaving 6 bases between them. This CDR3 spans 12 amino acids. Germline V lookup: CDR1 SGDLS, CDR2 YYNGEE.

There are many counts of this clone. The DNA of the CDR3 is TGTGCCACCAGCAGAGATTCAGGACTAGCGGGAACCACCTACGAGCAGTACTTC. This encodes CATSRDSGLAGTTYEQYF. The J gene is TRBJ2-7, the V gene TRBV15; 12 nucleotides agree with TRBD2. V was clipped by 0 bases and J by 2 bases; unmatched bases: 8. Germline lookup yields CDR1 LNHNV and CDR2 YYDKDF (reference sequence). This CDR3 has 18 residues.

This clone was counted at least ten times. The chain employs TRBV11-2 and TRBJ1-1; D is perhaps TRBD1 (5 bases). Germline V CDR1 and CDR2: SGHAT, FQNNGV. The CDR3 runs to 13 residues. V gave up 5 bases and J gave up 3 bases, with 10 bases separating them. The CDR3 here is CASSLMGDTEAFF. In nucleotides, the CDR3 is TGTGCCAGCAGCCTGATGGGGGACACTGAAGCTTTCTTT.

CDR3 loop: CASSFTGMETQYF. The CDR3 DNA is TGTGCCAGCAGCTTCACAGGGATGGAGACCCAGTACTTC. J is TRBJ2-5 and V is TRBV7-9, with D perhaps matching TRBD1 (6 bases). V lost 3 bases to trimming and J lost 5 bases, with 10 bases between them. CDR1 is SEHNR and CDR2 is FQNEAQ in the germline V gene (reference sequence). This CDR3 is 13 amino acids long. The full variable domain, with the rest looked up from reference TRBV7-9 and TRBJ2-5, is DTGVSQNPRHKITKRGQNVTFRCDPISEHNRLYWYRQTLGQGPEFLTYFQNEAQLEKSRLLSDRFSAERPKGSFSTLEIQRTEQGDSAMYLCASSFTGMETQYFGPGTRLLVL.

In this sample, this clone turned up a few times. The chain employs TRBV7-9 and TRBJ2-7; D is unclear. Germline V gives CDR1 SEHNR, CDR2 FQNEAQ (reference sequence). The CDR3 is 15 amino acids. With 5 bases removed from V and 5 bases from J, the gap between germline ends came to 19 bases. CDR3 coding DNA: TGTGCCAGCAGCCGTGGTTCTAATTCAAATAACGAGCAGTACTTC. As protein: CASSRGSNSNNEQYF.